Listed below are T cell receptor beta chains from one sample, sequenced in a study of shared clonotypes between healthy human individuals. TCRdb keeps only in-frame clones here, not all; method: immunoSEQ multiplex PCR. The profile shows about 960,000 clones, 76% of them singletons. Sequencing was done on a sample of memory CD4+ T cells sorted from blood. The receptors come from a man younger than 35 in good health. Each CDR3 is given with its conserved first and last residue. The D gene is left open where the match is weak. Part of the rows lack a size; the others show once, few, many or a class for expanded clones.

V: TRBV10-3
D: TRBD1
length: 13
size: -
J: TRBJ2-7
DNA: TGTGCCATCAGCACGACAGGGACCTACGAGCAGTACTTC
CDR3: CAISTTGTYEQYF

V: TRBV5-4
D: TRBD2
length: 15
size: few
J: TRBJ2-2
DNA: TGTGCCAGCAGCCGGACTAGCGGGAGTATCGGGGAGCTGTTTTTT
CDR3: CASSRTSGSIGELFF

V: TRBV11-2
D: -
length: 13
size: -
J: TRBJ2-7
DNA: TGTGCCAGCAGCTTAAGCGTAGGCAGGGAGCAGTACTTC
CDR3: CASSLSVGREQYF

V: TRBV5-3
D: TRBD1
length: 17
size: -
J: TRBJ1-2
DNA: TGTGCCAGAAGCTTGGGACGGACAGGGACATTCCCCTATGGCTACACCTTC
CDR3: CARSLGRTGTFPYGYTF

V: TRBV5-1
D: TRBD1
length: 14
size: -
J: TRBJ1-1
DNA: TGCGCCAGCAGGCCCGGGACAGAAGCATCTGAAGCTTTCTTT
CDR3: CASRPGTEASEAFF

V: TRBV29-1
D: TRBD2
length: 14
size: -
J: TRBJ2-3
DNA: TGCAGCGTTGGTTGGGCTAGCGGGGTAGATACGCAGTATTTT
CDR3: CSVGWASGVDTQYF

V: TRBV11-2
D: TRBD2
length: 18
size: many
J: TRBJ2-7
DNA: TGTGCCAGCAGCTTAGGGGGTTTTAGCGGGAGAAATCCCTACGAGCAGTACTTC
CDR3: CASSLGGFSGRNPYEQYF

V: TRBV6-5
D: TRBD2
length: 15
size: -
J: TRBJ2-1
DNA: TGTGCCAGTCGACTAGCGGGGGGATCCTACAATGAGCAGTTCTTC
CDR3: CASRLAGGSYNEQFF

V: TRBV11-3
D: TRBD2
length: 14
size: few
J: TRBJ2-5
DNA: TGTGCCAGCAGCTCGCCGGGAGGTCAAGAGACCCAGTACTTC
CDR3: CASSSPGGQETQYF

V: TRBV18
D: -
length: 16
size: -
J: TRBJ2-4
DNA: TGTGCCAGCTCACCAGTCGAGGGTGGTGGCAAAAACATTCAGTACTTC
CDR3: CASSPVEGGGKNIQYF

V: TRBV2
D: -
length: 14
size: -
J: TRBJ2-1
DNA: TGTGCCAGCAGTGAAACAAACGCCGGGAATGAGCAGTTCTTC
CDR3: CASSETNAGNEQFF

V: TRBV5-1
D: -
length: 13
size: -
J: TRBJ1-4
DNA: TGCGCCAGCAGAGAGGGTCGAGATGAAAAACTGTTTTTT
CDR3: CASREGRDEKLFF